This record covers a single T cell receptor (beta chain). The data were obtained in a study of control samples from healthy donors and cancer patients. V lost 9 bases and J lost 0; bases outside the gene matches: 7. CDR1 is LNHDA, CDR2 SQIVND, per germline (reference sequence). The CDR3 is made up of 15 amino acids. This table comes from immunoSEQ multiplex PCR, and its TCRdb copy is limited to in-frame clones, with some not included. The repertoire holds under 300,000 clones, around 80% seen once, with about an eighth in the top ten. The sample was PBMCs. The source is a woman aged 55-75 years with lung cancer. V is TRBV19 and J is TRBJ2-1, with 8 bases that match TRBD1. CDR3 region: CASTGQVSSYNEQFF. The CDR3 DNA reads TGTGCCAGCACGGGACAGGTGAGCTCCTACAATGAGCAGTTCTTC.